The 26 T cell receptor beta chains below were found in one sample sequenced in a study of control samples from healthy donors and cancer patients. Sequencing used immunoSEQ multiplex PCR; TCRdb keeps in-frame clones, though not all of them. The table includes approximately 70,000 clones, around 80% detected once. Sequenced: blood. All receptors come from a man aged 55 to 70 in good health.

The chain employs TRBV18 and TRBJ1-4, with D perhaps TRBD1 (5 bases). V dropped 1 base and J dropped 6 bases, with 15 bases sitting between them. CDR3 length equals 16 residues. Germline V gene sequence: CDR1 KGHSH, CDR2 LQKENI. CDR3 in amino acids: CASSPQGAVKDEKLFF. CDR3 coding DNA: TGTGCCAGCTCACCACAAGGGGCGGTAAAGGATGAAAAACTGTTTTTT.

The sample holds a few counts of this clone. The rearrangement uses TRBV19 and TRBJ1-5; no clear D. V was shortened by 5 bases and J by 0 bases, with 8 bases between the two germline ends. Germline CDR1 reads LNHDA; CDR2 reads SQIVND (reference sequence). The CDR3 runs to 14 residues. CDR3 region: CASSATGSNQPQHF. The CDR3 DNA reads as TGTGCCAGTAGTGCGACCGGTAGCAATCAGCCCCAGCATTTT.

The CDR3 sequence is CASSPNRGQINEQFF. As DNA, the CDR3 is TGTGCCAGCAGCCCTAATAGGGGACAGATCAATGAGCAGTTCTTC. The chain joins TRBV5-5 to TRBJ2-1; 7 bases are a match to TRBD1. The junction had 10 bases not matched to a gene; V was cut back by 4 bases and J by 6 bases. This CDR3 contains 15 residues. The V gene's germline CDR1 is SGHKS and CDR2 YYEKEE (reference sequence). Full variable domain (remainder filled in from reference TRBV5-5 and TRBJ2-1): DAGVTQSPTHLIKTRGQQVTLRCSPISGHKSVSWYQQVLGQGPQFIFQYYEKEERGRGNFPDRFSARQFPNYSSELNVNALLLGDSALYLCASSPNRGQINEQFFGPGTRLTVL.

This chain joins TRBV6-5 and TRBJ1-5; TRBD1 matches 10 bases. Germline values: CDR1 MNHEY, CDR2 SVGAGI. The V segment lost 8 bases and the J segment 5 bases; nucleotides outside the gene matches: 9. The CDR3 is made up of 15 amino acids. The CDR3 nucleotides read TGTGCCAGCGGAATACGGACAGGGGGGGATCAGCCCCAGCATTTT. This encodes CASGIRTGGDQPQHF.

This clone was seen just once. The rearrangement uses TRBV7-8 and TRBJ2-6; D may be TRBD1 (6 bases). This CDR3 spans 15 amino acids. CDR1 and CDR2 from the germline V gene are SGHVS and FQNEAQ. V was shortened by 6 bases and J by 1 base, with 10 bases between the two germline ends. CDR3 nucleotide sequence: TGTGCCAGCAGAACTACAGGGTCTGGGGCCAACGTCCTGACTTTC. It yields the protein CASRTTGSGANVLTF. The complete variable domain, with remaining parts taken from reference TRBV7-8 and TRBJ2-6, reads GAGVSQSPRYKVAKRGQDVALRCDPISGHVSLFWYQQALGQGPEFLTYFQNEAQLDKSGLPSDRFFAERPEGSVSTLKIQRTQQEDSAVYLCASRTTGSGANVLTFGAGSRLTVL.

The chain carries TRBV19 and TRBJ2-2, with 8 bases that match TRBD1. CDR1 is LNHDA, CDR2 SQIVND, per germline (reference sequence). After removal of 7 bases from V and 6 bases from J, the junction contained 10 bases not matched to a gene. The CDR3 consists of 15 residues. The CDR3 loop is CASKGGQAAPGELFF. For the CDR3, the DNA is TGTGCCAGTAAGGGGGGACAGGCTGCACCCGGGGAGCTGTTTTTT.

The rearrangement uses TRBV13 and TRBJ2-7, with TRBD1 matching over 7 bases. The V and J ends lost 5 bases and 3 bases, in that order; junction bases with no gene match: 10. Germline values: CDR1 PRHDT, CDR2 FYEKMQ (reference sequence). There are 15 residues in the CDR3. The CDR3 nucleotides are TGTGCCAGCAGCCTTACAGGGGACCCGGGCTACGAGCAGTACTTC. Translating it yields CASSLTGDPGYEQYF.

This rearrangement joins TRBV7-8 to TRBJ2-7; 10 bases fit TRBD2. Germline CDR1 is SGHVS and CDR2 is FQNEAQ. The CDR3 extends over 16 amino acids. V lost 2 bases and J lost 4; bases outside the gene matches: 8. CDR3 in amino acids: CASSLRFSGRSYEQYF. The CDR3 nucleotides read TGTGCCAGCAGCTTAAGGTTTAGCGGGAGGTCTTACGAGCAGTACTTC.

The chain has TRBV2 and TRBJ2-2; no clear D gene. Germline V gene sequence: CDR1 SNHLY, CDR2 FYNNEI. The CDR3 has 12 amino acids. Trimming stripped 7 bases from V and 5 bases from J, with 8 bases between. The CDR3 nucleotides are TGTGCCAGCACCCCGTATACCGGGGAGCTGTTTTTT. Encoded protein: CASTPYTGELFF.

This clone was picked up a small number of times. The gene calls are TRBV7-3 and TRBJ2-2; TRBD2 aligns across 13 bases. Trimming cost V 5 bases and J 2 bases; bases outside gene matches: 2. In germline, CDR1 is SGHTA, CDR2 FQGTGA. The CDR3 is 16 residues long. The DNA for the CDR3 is TGTGCCAGCAGCCAGGGACTAGCGGGAAACACCGGGGAGCTGTTTTTT. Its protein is CASSQGLAGNTGELFF.

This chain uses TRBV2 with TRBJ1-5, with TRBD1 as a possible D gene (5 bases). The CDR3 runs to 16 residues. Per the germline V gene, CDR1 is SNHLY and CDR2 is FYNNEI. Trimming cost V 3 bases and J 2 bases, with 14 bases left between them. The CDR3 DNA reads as TGTGCCAGCAGTGAGCGGGCCGGGGACGGCAATCAGCCCCAGCATTTT. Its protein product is CASSERAGDGNQPQHF.

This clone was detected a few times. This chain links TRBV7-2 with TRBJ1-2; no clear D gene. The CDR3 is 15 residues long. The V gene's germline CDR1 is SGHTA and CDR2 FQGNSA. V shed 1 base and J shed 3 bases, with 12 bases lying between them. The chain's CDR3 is CASSLDRSADYGYTF. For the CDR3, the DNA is TGTGCCAGCAGCTTAGATCGGTCGGCAGACTATGGCTACACCTTC.

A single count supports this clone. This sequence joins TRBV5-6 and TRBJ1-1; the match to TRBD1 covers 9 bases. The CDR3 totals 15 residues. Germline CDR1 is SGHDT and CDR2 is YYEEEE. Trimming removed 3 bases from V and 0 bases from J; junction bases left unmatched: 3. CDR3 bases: TGTGCCAGCAGCTGGGGGACAGGGATGAACACTGAAGCTTTCTTT. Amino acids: CASSWGTGMNTEAFF.

Here the CDR3 DNA reads TGTGCCAGCAGTGAAGGGGGTGGAGGGTATCAGCCCCAGCATTTT. Translation: CASSEGGGGYQPQHF. This rearrangement joins TRBV2 to TRBJ1-5; D gene ambiguous. Trimming removed 1 base at V and 5 bases at J, with 12 bases between. Germline lookup yields CDR1 SNHLY and CDR2 FYNNEI. The CDR3 sequence is 15 residues long.

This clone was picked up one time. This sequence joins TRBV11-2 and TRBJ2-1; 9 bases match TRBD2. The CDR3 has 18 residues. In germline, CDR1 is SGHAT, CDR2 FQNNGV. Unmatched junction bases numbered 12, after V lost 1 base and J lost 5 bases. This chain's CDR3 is CASSLALGAGGPHNEQFF. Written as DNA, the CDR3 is TGTGCCAGCAGCTTAGCGCTCGGAGCGGGAGGCCCCCACAATGAGCAGTTCTTC.

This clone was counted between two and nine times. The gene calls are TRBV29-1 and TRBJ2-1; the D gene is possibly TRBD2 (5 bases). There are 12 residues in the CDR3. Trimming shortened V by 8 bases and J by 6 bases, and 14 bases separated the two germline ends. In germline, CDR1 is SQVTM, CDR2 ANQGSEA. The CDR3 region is CSPLTAGNEQFF. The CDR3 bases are TGCAGCCCTCTGACTGCGGGCAATGAGCAGTTCTTC.

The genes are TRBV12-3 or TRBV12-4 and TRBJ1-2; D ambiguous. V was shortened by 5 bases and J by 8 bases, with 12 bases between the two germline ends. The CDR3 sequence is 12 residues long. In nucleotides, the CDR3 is TGTGCCAGCAGTCCCCGTGGGGTGGGCTACACCTTC. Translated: CASSPRGVGYTF.

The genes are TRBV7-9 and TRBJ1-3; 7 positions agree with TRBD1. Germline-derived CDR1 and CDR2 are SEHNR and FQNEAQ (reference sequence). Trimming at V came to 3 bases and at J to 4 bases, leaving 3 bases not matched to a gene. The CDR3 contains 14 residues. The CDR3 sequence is CASSFDRVGNTIYF. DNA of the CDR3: TGTGCCAGCAGCTTTGACAGGGTCGGAAACACCATATATTTT.

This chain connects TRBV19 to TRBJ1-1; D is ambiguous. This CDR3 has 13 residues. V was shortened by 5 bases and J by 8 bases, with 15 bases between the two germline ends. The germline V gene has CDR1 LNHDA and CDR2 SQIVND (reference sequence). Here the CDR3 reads CASSGLAGGEAFF. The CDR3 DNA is TGTGCCAGTAGTGGACTCGCGGGTGGGGAAGCTTTCTTT. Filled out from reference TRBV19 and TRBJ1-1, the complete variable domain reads DGGITQSPKYLFRKEGQNVTLSCEQNLNHDAMYWYRQDPGQGLRLIYYSQIVNDFQKGDIAEGYSVSREKKESFPLTVTSAQKNPTAFYLCASSGLAGGEAFFGQGTRLTVV.

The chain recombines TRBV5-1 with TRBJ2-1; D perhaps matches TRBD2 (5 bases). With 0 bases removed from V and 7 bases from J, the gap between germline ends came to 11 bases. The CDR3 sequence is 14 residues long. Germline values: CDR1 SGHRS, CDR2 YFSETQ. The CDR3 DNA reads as TGCGCCAGCAGCTTGGGCGGGTCGGGAAATGAGCAGTTCTTC. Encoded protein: CASSLGGSGNEQFF. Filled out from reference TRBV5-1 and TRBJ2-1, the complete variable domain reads KAGVTQTPRYLIKTRGQQVTLSCSPISGHRSVSWYQQTPGQGLQFLFEYFSETQRNKGNFPGRFSGRQFSNSRSEMNVSTLELGDSALYLCASSLGGSGNEQFFGPGTRLTVL.

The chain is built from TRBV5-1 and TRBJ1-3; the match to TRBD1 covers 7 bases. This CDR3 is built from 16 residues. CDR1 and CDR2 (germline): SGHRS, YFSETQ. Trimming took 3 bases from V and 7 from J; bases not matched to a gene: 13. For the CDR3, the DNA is TGCGCCAGCAGCTCGGGGAGACAGGGATCTTGGAACACCATATATTTT. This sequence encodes CASSSGRQGSWNTIYF.

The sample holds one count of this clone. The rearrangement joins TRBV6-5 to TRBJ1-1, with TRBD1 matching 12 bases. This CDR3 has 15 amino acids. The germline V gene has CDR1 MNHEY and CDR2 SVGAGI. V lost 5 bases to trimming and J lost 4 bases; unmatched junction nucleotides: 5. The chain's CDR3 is CASSPTGQGATEAFF. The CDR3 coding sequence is TGTGCCAGCAGTCCAACGGGACAGGGGGCCACTGAAGCTTTCTTT.

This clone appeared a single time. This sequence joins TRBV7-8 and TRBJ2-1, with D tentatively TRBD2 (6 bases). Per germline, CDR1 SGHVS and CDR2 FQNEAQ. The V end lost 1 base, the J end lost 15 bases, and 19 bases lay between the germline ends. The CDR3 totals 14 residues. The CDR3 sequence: CASSLGVLRELAFF. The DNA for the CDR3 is TGTGCCAGCAGCTTAGGGGTTTTACGGGAGTTGGCGTTCTTC. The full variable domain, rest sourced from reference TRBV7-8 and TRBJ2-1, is GAGVSQSPRYKVAKRGQDVALRCDPISGHVSLFWYQQALGQGPEFLTYFQNEAQLDKSGLPSDRFFAERPEGSVSTLKIQRTQQEDSAVYLCASSLGVLRELAFFGPGTRLTVL.

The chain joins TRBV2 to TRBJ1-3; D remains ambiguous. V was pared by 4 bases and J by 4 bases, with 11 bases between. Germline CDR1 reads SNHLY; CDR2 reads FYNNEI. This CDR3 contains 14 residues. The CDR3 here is CASSATSLGNTIYF. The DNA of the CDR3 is TGTGCCAGCAGTGCGACCAGCCTAGGAAACACCATATATTTT.

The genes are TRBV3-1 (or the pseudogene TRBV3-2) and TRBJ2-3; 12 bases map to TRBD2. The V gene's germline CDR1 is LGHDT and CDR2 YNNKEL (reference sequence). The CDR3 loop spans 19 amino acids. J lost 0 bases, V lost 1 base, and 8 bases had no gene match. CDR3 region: CASSQVLLAGGPSTDTQYF. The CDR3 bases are TGTGCCAGCAGCCAAGTCTTACTAGCGGGAGGTCCTAGCACAGATACGCAGTATTTT.

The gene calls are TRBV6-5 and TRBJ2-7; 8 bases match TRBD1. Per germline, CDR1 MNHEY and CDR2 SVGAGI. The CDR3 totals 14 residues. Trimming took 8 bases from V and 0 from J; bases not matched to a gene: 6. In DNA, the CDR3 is TGTGCCAGCCATCGGACAGGGAGCTCCTACGAGCAGTACTTC. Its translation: CASHRTGSSYEQYF.